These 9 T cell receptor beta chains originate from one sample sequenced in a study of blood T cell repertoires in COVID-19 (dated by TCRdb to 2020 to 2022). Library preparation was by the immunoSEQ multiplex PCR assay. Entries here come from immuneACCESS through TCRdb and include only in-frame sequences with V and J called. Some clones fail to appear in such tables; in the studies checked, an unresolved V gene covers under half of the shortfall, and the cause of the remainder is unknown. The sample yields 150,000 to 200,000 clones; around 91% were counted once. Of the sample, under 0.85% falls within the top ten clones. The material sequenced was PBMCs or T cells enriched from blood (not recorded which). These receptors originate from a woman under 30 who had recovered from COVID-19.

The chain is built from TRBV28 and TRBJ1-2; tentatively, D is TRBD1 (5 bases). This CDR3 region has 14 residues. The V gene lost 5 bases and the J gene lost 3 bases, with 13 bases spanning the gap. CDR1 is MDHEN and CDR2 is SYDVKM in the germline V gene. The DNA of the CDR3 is TGTGCCAGCAGTCCCAGGGCAGGGTACTATGGCTACACCTTC. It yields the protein CASSPRAGYYGYTF.

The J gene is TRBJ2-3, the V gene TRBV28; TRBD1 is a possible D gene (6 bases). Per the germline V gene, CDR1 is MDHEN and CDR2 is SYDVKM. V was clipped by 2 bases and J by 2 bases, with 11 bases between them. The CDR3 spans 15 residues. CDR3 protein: CASSLDRPDTDTQYF. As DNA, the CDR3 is TGTGCCAGCAGTTTAGACAGGCCCGACACAGATACGCAGTATTTT.

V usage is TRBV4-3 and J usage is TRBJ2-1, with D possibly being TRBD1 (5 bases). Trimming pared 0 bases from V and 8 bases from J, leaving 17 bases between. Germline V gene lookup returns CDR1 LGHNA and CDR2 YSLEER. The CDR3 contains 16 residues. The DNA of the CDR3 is TGCGCCAGCAGCCAAGATCTACTCGTGGTAGGGGATGAGCAGTTCTTC. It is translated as CASSQDLLVVGDEQFF.

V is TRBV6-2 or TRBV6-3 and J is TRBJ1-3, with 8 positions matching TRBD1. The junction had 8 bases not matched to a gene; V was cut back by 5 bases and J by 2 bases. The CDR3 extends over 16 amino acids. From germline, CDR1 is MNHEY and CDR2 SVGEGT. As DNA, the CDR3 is TGTGCCAGCAGTCAGACAGGGGCTGGCCCTGGAAACACCATATATTTT. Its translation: CASSQTGAGPGNTIYF.

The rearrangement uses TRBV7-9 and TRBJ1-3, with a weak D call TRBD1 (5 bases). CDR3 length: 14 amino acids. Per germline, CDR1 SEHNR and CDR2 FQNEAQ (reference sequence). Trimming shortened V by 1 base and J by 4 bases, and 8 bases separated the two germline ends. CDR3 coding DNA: TGTGCCAGCAGCTTAGAGGGGCTCGGAAACACCATATATTTT. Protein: CASSLEGLGNTIYF.

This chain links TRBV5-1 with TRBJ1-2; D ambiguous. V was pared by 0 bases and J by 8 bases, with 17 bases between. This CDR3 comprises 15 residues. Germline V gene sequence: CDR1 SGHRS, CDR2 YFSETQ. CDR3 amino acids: CASSLATPRGNGYTF. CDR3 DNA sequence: TGCGCCAGCAGCTTGGCAACACCAAGAGGGAACGGCTACACCTTC.

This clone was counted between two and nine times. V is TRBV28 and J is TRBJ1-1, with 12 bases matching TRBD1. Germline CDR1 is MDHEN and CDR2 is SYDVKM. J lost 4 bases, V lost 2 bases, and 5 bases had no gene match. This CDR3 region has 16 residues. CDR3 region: CASSLTRDRGPTEAFF. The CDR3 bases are TGTGCCAGCAGTTTAACCCGGGACAGGGGGCCCACTGAAGCTTTCTTT.

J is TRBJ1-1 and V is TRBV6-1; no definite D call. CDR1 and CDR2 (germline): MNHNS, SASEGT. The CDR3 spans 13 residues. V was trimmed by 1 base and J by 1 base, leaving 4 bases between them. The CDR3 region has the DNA TGTGCCAGCAGTGAAGGCGCGAACACTGAAGCTTTCTTT. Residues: CASSEGANTEAFF.

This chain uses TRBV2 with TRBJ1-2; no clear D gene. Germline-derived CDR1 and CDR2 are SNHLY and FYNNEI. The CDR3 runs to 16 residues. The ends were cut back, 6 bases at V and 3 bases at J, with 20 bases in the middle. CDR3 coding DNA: TGTGCCAGCAGGCGTCTGGGCCTGACCAAGGACTATGGCTACACCTTC. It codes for CASRRLGLTKDYGYTF.